A selection of T cell receptor beta chains follows, all from one sample in a study of blood T cell repertoires in COVID-19. Sequencing was performed with immunoSEQ multiplex PCR; in TCRdb, only in-frame clones are kept and a portion is missing. Of roughly 90,000 clones in the sample, about 80% were seen once. Sample: peripheral blood. Receptors originate from a woman in her seventies with acute or convalescent COVID-19. CDR3s include the opening cysteine and the closing phenylalanine or tryptophan. Fields, in order: D gene, J gene, clone size, V gene, CDR3 protein, CDR3 DNA. D genes are given only for firm matches. Rows give clone size only sometimes, using once, few, many, or a class for an expanded clone.

>NA|TRBJ1-1|once|TRBV6-6
CASSYDSYTEAFF
TGTGCCAGCAGTTACGACAGTTACACTGAAGCTTTCTTT
>NA|TRBJ2-1|NA|TRBV10-2
CASSASAYNEQFF
TGCGCCAGCAGCGCCTCGGCCTACAATGAGCAGTTCTTC
>NA|TRBJ1-2|NA|TRBV28
CASSSGFYGYTF
TGTGCCAGCAGCTCAGGCTTCTATGGCTACACCTTC
>NA|TRBJ1-1|NA|TRBV5-1
CASSLESGTPGAFF
TGCGCCAGCAGCTTGGAATCCGGGACTCCAGGAGCTTTCTTT
>TRBD1|TRBJ2-1|NA|TRBV7-9
CASRPTGGEQFF
TGTGCCAGCAGACCGACAGGGGGTGAGCAGTTCTTC
>NA|TRBJ1-1|NA|TRBV14
CASSSQGGYTEAFF
TGTGCCAGCAGCTCCCAAGGAGGATACACTGAAGCTTTCTTT
>NA|TRBJ1-1|NA|TRBV5-1
CASSLADGMNTEAFF
TGCGCCAGCAGCTTAGCGGACGGGATGAACACTGAAGCTTTCTTT
>NA|TRBJ1-1|NA|TRBV5-1
CASSSSVNTEAFF
TGCGCCAGCAGCTCGTCAGTGAACACTGAAGCTTTCTTT
>NA|TRBJ2-3|NA|TRBV5-6
CASSLASTDTQYF
TGTGCCAGCAGCTTGGCAAGCACAGATACGCAGTATTTT
>NA|TRBJ1-3|NA|TRBV28
CASREGGGSGNTIYF
TGTGCCAGCAGGGAGGGTGGTGGTTCTGGAAACACCATATATTTT
>TRBD1|TRBJ1-2|NA|TRBV20-1
CSASRGDRTFNYGYTF
TGCAGTGCTAGTAGGGGGGACAGGACATTTAACTATGGCTACACCTTC
>NA|TRBJ1-5|NA|TRBV5-6
CASSLAGGSNQPQHF
TGTGCCAGCAGCTTGGCTGGCGGTAGCAATCAGCCCCAGCATTTT
>NA|TRBJ2-5|NA|TRBV2
CASTKQEETQYF
TGTGCCAGCACGAAACAAGAAGAGACCCAGTACTTC
>TRBD1|TRBJ1-5|NA|TRBV6-2/TRBV6-3
CASSYSPGQGNQPQHF
TGTGCCAGCAGTTACTCCCCGGGACAGGGAAATCAGCCCCAGCATTTT
>TRBD2|TRBJ2-1|NA|TRBV7-2
CASSISSGYNEQFF
TGTGCCAGCAGCATATCTAGCGGATACAATGAGCAGTTCTTC
>TRBD2|TRBJ2-6|once|TRBV11-2
CASSLAGGAGANVLTF
TGTGCCAGCAGCTTAGCGGGAGGAGCTGGGGCCAACGTCCTGACTTTC
>NA|TRBJ1-3|NA|TRBV11-2
CASSPGLLFSGNTIYF
TGTGCCAGCAGCCCCGGACTACTATTTTCTGGAAACACCATATATTTT
>NA|TRBJ1-1|NA|TRBV29-1
CSVDGGLTVAFF
TGCAGCGTTGATGGGGGCCTCACGGTAGCTTTCTTT
>NA|TRBJ2-5|NA|TRBV11-3
CASSLGGTAETQYF
TGTGCCAGCAGCTTAGGGGGGACTGCAGAGACCCAGTACTTC
>NA|TRBJ1-5|NA|TRBV27
CASSSTGLGQPQHF
TGTGCCAGCAGCTCAACAGGTCTGGGTCAGCCCCAGCATTTT
>NA|TRBJ2-2|NA|TRBV9
CASSAPQNTGELFF
TGTGCCAGCAGCGCCCCCCAGAACACCGGGGAGCTGTTTTTT
>NA|TRBJ1-1|NA|TRBV18
CASSPGARTNTEAFF
TGTGCCAGCTCACCAGGGGCCCGGACAAACACTGAAGCTTTCTTT
>TRBD1|TRBJ2-2|NA|TRBV19
CASRYRGGTGELFF
TGTGCCAGTAGATACAGGGGTGGGACCGGGGAGCTGTTTTTT
>TRBD2|TRBJ2-1|once|TRBV7-9
CASSYPGLAGKNEQFF
TGTGCCAGCAGCTACCCGGGACTAGCGGGGAAAAATGAGCAGTTCTTC
>TRBD2|TRBJ2-1|NA|TRBV4-1
CASSRLPGTSTNEQFF
TGCGCCAGCAGCCGATTACCGGGGACTAGCACCAATGAGCAGTTCTTC
>NA|TRBJ1-1|NA|TRBV11-2
CASSPRRLPTEAFF
TGTGCCAGCAGCCCAAGACGACTCCCCACTGAAGCTTTCTTT
>TRBD2|TRBJ2-3|NA|TRBV7-9
CASSSEWGLAGGTDTQYF
TGTGCCAGCAGCTCAGAATGGGGACTAGCGGGGGGCACAGATACGCAGTATTTT
>TRBD1|TRBJ2-2|NA|TRBV27
CASSTGQGNTGELFF
TGTGCCAGCAGTACCGGACAGGGGAACACCGGGGAGCTGTTTTTT
>NA|TRBJ1-1|few|TRBV6-6
CASSSEPGAFF
TGTGCCAGCAGTTCGGAGCCAGGGGCTTTCTTT
>NA|TRBJ2-5|NA|TRBV5-1
CATYGSPSETQYF
TGCGCCACCTACGGGTCCCCGTCGGAGACCCAGTACTTC
>NA|TRBJ1-1|NA|TRBV11-3
CASTAGGFNTEAFF
TGTGCCAGCACCGCGGGGGGATTTAACACTGAAGCTTTCTTT
>TRBD1|TRBJ1-2|NA|TRBV5-1
CASRGAPGQAYGYTF
TGCGCCAGCAGGGGGGCCCCGGGACAGGCATATGGCTACACCTTC
>NA|TRBJ2-2|NA|TRBV19
CASSSRGPPGGELFF
TGTGCCAGTAGTAGCCGCGGCCCCCCTGGCGGGGAGCTGTTTTTT
>TRBD1|TRBJ1-1|NA|TRBV4-2
CASSQALRTGWWAFF
TGTGCCAGCAGCCAAGCCTTAAGGACAGGGTGGTGGGCTTTCTTT
>TRBD1|TRBJ1-6|few|TRBV9
CASSATGGTSGSPLHF
TGTGCCAGCAGCGCCACAGGGGGAACCTCGGGGTCACCCCTCCACTTT
>TRBD1|TRBJ1-2|NA|TRBV25-1
CASGDNTGGNGYTF
TGTGCCAGCGGCGATAATACAGGGGGTAATGGCTACACCTTC
>TRBD1|TRBJ1-1|few|TRBV18
CASSPDRGWTEAFF
TGTGCCAGCTCCCCAGACAGGGGATGGACTGAAGCTTTCTTT
>NA|TRBJ2-7|NA|TRBV7-2
CASSPRYEQYF
TGTGCCAGCAGCCCCCGCTACGAGCAGTACTTC
>TRBD1|TRBJ2-1|NA|TRBV25-1
CASSDRGTGIDEQFF
TGTGCCAGCAGTGATAGAGGGACAGGGATTGACGAGCAGTTCTTC
>TRBD1|TRBJ1-2|few|TRBV7-9
CASSLSTGTAYYGYTF
TGTGCCAGCAGCTTATCTACCGGGACAGCCTATTATGGCTACACCTTC
>NA|TRBJ2-1|NA|TRBV18
CASSHQDTNDEQFF
TGTGCCAGCTCACACCAGGACACTAATGATGAGCAGTTCTTC
>NA|TRBJ1-2|NA|TRBV7-2
CASSLEAVTGLYGYTF
TGTGCCAGCAGCTTAGAGGCGGTTACGGGTCTATATGGCTACACCTTC
>NA|TRBJ2-1|NA|TRBV2
CASSEQWGRNEQFF
TGTGCCAGCAGTGAACAATGGGGGCGCAATGAGCAGTTCTTC
>NA|TRBJ1-4|NA|TRBV5-1
CASSLGMAGNEKLFF
TGCGCCAGCAGCTTGGGTATGGCAGGGAATGAAAAACTGTTTTTT
>NA|TRBJ2-5|NA|TRBV5-1
CASSLVPGRGETQYF
TGCGCCAGCAGCTTGGTTCCGGGTCGAGGAGAGACCCAGTACTTC
>TRBD1|TRBJ1-4|NA|TRBV11-2
CASSSLVWGQGNEKLFF
TGTGCCAGCAGCTCTCTAGTTTGGGGACAGGGGAATGAAAAACTGTTTTTT
>TRBD1|TRBJ2-2|NA|TRBV18
CASSPMTGFFAGELFF
TGTGCCAGCTCACCCATGACAGGGTTTTTCGCCGGGGAGCTGTTTTTT
>NA|TRBJ2-7|few|TRBV2
CASSADNGRPDEQYF
TGTGCCAGCAGTGCAGACAACGGTCGGCCTGACGAGCAGTACTTC
>TRBD1|TRBJ1-4|NA|TRBV7-6
CASSLFPDRVTNEKLFF
TGTGCCAGCAGCTTATTCCCGGACAGGGTGACTAATGAAAAACTGTTTTTT
>NA|TRBJ1-1|NA|TRBV18
CASSPQGQNTEAFF
TGTGCCAGCTCACCACAGGGGCAGAACACTGAAGCTTTCTTT
>TRBD1|TRBJ1-6|NA|TRBV27
CASSRQGVNSPLHF
TGTGCCAGCAGTCGACAGGGGGTAAATTCACCCCTCCACTTT
>TRBD1|TRBJ1-2|NA|TRBV7-2
CASSPLRTGGYTF
TGTGCCAGCAGCCCGCTGAGGACAGGTGGCTACACCTTC
>TRBD1|TRBJ1-1|NA|TRBV14
CASSQLRTGEAFF
TGTGCCAGCAGCCAACTTAGGACAGGGGAAGCTTTCTTT
>TRBD1|TRBJ2-7|medium-sized|TRBV4-1
CASSYRDRASEQYF
TGCGCCAGCAGCTACCGGGACAGGGCCAGCGAGCAGTACTTC
>TRBD1|TRBJ1-4|NA|TRBV4-1
CASSLGQALGKLFF
TGCGCCAGCAGCCTAGGACAGGCTCTGGGAAAACTGTTTTTT
>TRBD1|TRBJ1-5|NA|TRBV6-5
CASSPTGNQPQHF
TGTGCCAGCAGTCCGACAGGGAATCAGCCCCAGCATTTT
>TRBD2|TRBJ2-3|NA|TRBV10-2
CASSEALAGTDTQYF
TGCGCCAGCAGTGAGGCGCTAGCGGGCACAGATACGCAGTATTTT